This T cell receptor beta chain was observed in a study of blood T cells in healthy people across ages. General observations from the study: CMV infection status of these donors was not known.

About this clonotype itself: Its antigen is unknown.

This CDR3 region has 13 residues. The V and J ends lost 5 bases and 14 bases respectively, with 19 bases between them. Germline CDR1 is MNHEY and CDR2 is SMNVEV (reference sequence). A J-beta primer mix and a sample-barcoded 5' primer were used in a second PCR of roughly 6 to 11 cycles. The template-switch adaptor was a 5' adaptor with 12 random nucleotides. It tagged each cDNA molecule. TCRdb itself ran the 5' RACE reads through MiXCR, one entry per CDR3 protein. The table records about 1.6 million distinct CDR3 sequences, about 32% of them present only once. It was around 9 milliliters of peripheral blood that were drawn from each donor.

The sequencing input was blood. The TCR was taken from a woman aged 25 to 45 in good health. V and J are TRBV27 and TRBJ2-1; D is perhaps TRBD1 (5 bases). This CDR3 reads CASSHTQTDLEFF. In DNA form, the CDR3 reads TGTGCCAGCAGTCATACCCAGACAGATTTGGAGTTCTTC.